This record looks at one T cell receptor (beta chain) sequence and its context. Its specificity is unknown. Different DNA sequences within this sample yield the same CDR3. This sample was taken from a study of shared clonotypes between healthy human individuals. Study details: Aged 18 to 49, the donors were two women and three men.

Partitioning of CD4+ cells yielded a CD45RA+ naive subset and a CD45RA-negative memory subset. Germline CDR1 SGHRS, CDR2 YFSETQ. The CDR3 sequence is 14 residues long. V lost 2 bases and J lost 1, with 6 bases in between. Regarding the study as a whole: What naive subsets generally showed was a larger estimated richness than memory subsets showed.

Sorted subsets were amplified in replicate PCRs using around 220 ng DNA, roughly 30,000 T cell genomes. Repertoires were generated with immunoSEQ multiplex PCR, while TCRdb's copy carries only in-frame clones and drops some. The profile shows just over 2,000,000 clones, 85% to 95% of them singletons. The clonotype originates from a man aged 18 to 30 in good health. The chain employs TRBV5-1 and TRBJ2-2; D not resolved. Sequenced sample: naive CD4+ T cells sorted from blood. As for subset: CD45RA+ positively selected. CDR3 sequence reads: CASSFGGNTGELFF. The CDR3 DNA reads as TGCGCCAGCAGCTTTGGCGGGAACACCGGGGAGCTGTTTTTT.